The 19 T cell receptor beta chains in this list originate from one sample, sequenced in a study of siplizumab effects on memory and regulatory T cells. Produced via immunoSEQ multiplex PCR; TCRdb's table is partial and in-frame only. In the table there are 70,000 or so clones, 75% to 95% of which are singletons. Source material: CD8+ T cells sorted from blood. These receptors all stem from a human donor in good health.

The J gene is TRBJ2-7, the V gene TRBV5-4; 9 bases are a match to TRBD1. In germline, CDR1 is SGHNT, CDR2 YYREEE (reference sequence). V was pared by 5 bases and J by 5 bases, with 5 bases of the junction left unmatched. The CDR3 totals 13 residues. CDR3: CASRTGGTHEQYF. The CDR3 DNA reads TGTGCCAGCAGGACAGGGGGAACCCACGAGCAGTACTTC.

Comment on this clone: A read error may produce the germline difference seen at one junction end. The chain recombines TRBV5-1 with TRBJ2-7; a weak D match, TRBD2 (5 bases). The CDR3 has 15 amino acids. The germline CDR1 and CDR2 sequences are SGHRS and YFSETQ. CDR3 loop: CAGSLDRETHYEQYF. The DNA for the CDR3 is TGCGCCGGCAGCTTGGATCGGGAAACGCACTACGAGCAGTACTTC.

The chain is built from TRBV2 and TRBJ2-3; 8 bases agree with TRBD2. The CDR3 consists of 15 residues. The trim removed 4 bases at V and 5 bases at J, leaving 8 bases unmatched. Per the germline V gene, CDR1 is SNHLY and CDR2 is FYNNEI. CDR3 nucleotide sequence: TGTGCCAGCAGTGGTAGCGGGACCTCCGGAGATACGCAGTATTTT. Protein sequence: CASSGSGTSGDTQYF.

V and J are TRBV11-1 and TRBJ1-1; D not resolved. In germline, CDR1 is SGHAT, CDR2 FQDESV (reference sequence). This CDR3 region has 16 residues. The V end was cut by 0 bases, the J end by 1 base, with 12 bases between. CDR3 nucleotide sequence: TGTGCCAGCAGCTTAGCAAGTTTGGCCACGAACACTGAAGCTTTCTTT. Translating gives CASSLASLATNTEAFF.

CDR3 in amino acids: CASSFSGDSNEQFF. CDR3 coding DNA: TGTGCCAGTAGTTTCTCAGGGGATAGCAATGAGCAGTTCTTC. This chain uses TRBV19 with TRBJ2-1, with a possible D match to TRBD1 (6 bases). Germline lookup yields CDR1 LNHDA and CDR2 SQIVND (reference sequence). The ends were cut back, 5 bases at V and 6 bases at J, with 14 bases in the middle. The CDR3 totals 14 residues. The whole variable domain, filled in from reference TRBV19 and TRBJ2-1, reads DGGITQSPKYLFRKEGQNVTLSCEQNLNHDAMYWYRQDPGQGLRLIYYSQIVNDFQKGDIAEGYSVSREKKESFPLTVTSAQKNPTAFYLCASSFSGDSNEQFFGPGTRLTVL.

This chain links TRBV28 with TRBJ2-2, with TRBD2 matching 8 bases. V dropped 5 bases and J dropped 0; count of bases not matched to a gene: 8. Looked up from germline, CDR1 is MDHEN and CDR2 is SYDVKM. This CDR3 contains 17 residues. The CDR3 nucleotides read TGTGCCAGCAGTATAGTCGGGAGGGGTTCGAACACCGGGGAGCTGTTTTTT. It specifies CASSIVGRGSNTGELFF.

The CDR3 loop is CASSLQGKFYEQYF. As DNA, the CDR3 is TGTGCCAGCAGCCTACAGGGAAAATTCTACGAGCAGTACTTC. The chain has TRBV27 and TRBJ2-7, with D possibly being TRBD1 (6 bases). The CDR3 runs to 14 residues. Germline values: CDR1 MNHEY, CDR2 SMNVEV (reference sequence). Trimming took 6 bases from V and 3 from J, leaving 15 bases between them.

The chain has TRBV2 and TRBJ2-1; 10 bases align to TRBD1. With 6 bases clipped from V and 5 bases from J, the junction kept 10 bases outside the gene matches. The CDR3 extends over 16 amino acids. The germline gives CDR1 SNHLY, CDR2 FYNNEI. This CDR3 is CASRMRPGQGNNEQFF. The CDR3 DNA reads TGTGCCAGCAGGATGAGACCGGGACAGGGGAACAATGAGCAGTTCTTC.

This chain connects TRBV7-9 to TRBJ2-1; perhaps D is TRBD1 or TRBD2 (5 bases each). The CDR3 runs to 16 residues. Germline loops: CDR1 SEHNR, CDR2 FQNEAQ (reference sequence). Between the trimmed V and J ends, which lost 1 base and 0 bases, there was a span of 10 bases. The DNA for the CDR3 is TGTGCCAGCAGCTTAGGAGGGACCCCCTCCTACAATGAGCAGTTCTTC. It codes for CASSLGGTPSYNEQFF.

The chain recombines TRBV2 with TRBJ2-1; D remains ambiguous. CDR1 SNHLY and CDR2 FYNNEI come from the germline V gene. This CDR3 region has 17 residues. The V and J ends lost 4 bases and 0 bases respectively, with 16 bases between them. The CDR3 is CASSVSRARLSYNEQFF. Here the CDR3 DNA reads TGTGCCAGCAGTGTGAGTCGGGCCAGGCTCTCCTACAATGAGCAGTTCTTC.

The DNA of the CDR3 is TGTGCCAGCAGCTGGGACGACCAAACAGGGGACACTGAAGCTTTCTTT. Its translation: CASSWDDQTGDTEAFF. The chain carries TRBV5-8 and TRBJ1-1; 7 bases align to TRBD1. There are 16 residues in the CDR3. Trimming took 3 bases from V and 3 from J; bases not matched to a gene: 11. Germline CDR1 and CDR2: SGHTS and YDEGEE.

The CDR3, as DNA: TGTGCCAGCAGCCTGGGGACTAATGAAAAACTGTTTTTT. Its translation is CASSLGTNEKLFF. V and J are TRBV6-5 and TRBJ1-4; D uncertain. In germline, CDR1 is MNHEY, CDR2 SVGAGI. The CDR3 length is 13 residues. The V end was cut by 6 bases, the J end by 2 bases, with 7 bases between.

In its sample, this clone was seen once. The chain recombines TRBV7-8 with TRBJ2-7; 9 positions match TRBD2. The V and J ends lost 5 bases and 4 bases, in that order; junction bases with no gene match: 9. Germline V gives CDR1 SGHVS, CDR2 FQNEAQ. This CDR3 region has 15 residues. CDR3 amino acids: CASSRLAGDGYEQYF. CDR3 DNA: TGTGCCAGCAGCAGATTAGCGGGAGATGGTTACGAGCAGTACTTC.

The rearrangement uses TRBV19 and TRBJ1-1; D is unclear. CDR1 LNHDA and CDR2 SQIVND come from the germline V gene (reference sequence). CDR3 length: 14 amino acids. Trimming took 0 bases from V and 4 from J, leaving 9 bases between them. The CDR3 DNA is TGTGCCAGTAGTATAGATGGCCGGGCCACTGAAGCTTTCTTT. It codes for CASSIDGRATEAFF.

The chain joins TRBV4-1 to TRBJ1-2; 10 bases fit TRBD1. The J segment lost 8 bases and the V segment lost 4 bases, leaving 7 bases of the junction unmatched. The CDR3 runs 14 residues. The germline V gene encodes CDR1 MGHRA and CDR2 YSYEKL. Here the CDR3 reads CASSPTGTGDGYTF. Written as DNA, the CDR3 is TGCGCCAGCAGCCCCACCGGGACAGGGGACGGCTACACCTTC.

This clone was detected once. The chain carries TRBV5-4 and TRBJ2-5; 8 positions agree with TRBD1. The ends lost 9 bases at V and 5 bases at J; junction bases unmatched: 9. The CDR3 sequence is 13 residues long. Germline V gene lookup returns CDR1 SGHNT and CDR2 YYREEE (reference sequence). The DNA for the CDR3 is TGTGCCATCTACAGGGGGACTGGGGAGACCCAGTACTTC. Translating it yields CAIYRGTGETQYF. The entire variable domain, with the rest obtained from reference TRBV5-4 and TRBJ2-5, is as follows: ETGVTQSPTHLIKTRGQQVTLRCSSQSGHNTVSWYQQALGQGPQFIFQYYREEENGRGNFPPRFSGLQFPNYSSELNVNALELDDSALYLCAIYRGTGETQYFGPGTRLLVL.

CDR3 sequence: CASSSTDRRGVGFTGELFF. CDR3 coding DNA: TGTGCCAGCAGCTCCACCGACAGGAGGGGCGTGGGTTTCACCGGGGAGCTGTTTTTT. The chain has TRBV7-7 and TRBJ2-2, with D perhaps being TRBD1 or TRBD2 (6 bases each). CDR1 is SSHAT, CDR2 FNYEAQ, per germline (reference sequence). V was cut by 4 bases and J by 4 bases, with 25 bases left in between. The CDR3 extends over 19 amino acids.

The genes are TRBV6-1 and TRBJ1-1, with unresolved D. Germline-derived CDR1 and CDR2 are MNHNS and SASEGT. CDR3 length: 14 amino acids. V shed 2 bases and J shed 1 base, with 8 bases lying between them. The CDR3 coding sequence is TGTGCCAGCAGTGAATCAGCGGAGAACACTGAAGCTTTCTTT. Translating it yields CASSESAENTEAFF.

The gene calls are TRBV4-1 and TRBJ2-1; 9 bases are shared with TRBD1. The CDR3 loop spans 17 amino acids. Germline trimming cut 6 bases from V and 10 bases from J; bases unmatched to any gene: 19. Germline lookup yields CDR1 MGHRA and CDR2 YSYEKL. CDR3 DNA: TGCGCCAGCAGTCACCGGGACAGGGTAATATCCTACCCCGAGCAGTTCTTC. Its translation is CASSHRDRVISYPEQFF.